A selection of T cell receptor beta chains follows, all from one sample in a study of blood T cell repertoires in COVID-19. Here immunoSEQ multiplex PCR was the method, and the copy in TCRdb shows in-frame clones only, minus some. The data hold roughly 73,000 clones, with 87% observed a single time. The specimen was peripheral blood. The receptors were gathered from an elderly woman with active or convalescent COVID-19. Both conserved end residues are part of each CDR3. D genes are given only for firm matches. Some rows have no size entry. The others give once, few or many, or a class for an expanded clone.

D gene: TRBD1; clone size: NA; J gene: TRBJ1-5; V gene: TRBV27; CDR3 protein: CASSLGRDRGNQPQHF; CDR3 DNA: TGTGCCAGCAGTTTAGGCCGGGACAGGGGTAATCAGCCCCAGCATTTT
D gene: NA; clone size: NA; J gene: TRBJ1-1; V gene: TRBV21-1; CDR3 protein: CASSKGNGHRQKKPYGPYNTEAFF; CDR3 DNA: TGTGCCAGCAGCAAAGGAAACGGACATCGCCAAAAGAAGCCATACGGCCCATATAACACTGAAGCTTTCTTT
D gene: TRBD1; clone size: NA; J gene: TRBJ1-1; V gene: TRBV5-4; CDR3 protein: CASSLGQGQMNTEAFF; CDR3 DNA: TGTGCCAGCAGCCTTGGACAGGGTCAGATGAACACTGAAGCTTTCTTT
D gene: TRBD2; clone size: NA; J gene: TRBJ2-1; V gene: TRBV15; CDR3 protein: CATSGRISGGAYNEQFF; CDR3 DNA: TGTGCCACCAGCGGAAGGATTAGCGGGGGGGCCTACAATGAGCAGTTCTTC
D gene: NA; clone size: NA; J gene: TRBJ2-3; V gene: TRBV5-1; CDR3 protein: CASSSRDFKDTQYF; CDR3 DNA: TGCGCCAGCAGTTCTAGGGACTTTAAGGATACGCAGTATTTT
D gene: TRBD1; clone size: NA; J gene: TRBJ1-3; V gene: TRBV10-2; CDR3 protein: CASTLTGTGSGNTIYF; CDR3 DNA: TGCGCCAGCACCCTGACCGGGACAGGGTCCGGAAACACCATATATTTT
D gene: TRBD2; clone size: NA; J gene: TRBJ2-3; V gene: TRBV9; CDR3 protein: CASSGPNAITSGIYTDTQYF; CDR3 DNA: TGTGCCAGCAGCGGCCCAAACGCGATTACCAGCGGGATATACACAGATACGCAGTATTTT
D gene: TRBD1; clone size: NA; J gene: TRBJ1-5; V gene: TRBV7-2; CDR3 protein: CASSFLGQGEPPQHF; CDR3 DNA: TGTGCCAGCAGCTTCTTGGGACAGGGAGAGCCGCCCCAGCATTTT
D gene: TRBD2; clone size: NA; J gene: TRBJ2-7; V gene: TRBV9; CDR3 protein: CASSPGLAGAPGGKQYF; CDR3 DNA: TGTGCCAGCAGCCCGGGACTAGCGGGGGCCCCTGGAGGGAAGCAGTACTTC
D gene: TRBD2; clone size: NA; J gene: TRBJ2-7; V gene: TRBV27; CDR3 protein: CASFTSGVGEQYF; CDR3 DNA: TGTGCCAGCTTCACTAGCGGCGTCGGGGAGCAGTACTTC
D gene: TRBD1; clone size: once; J gene: TRBJ1-6; V gene: TRBV27; CDR3 protein: CASSLGQGYSPLHF; CDR3 DNA: TGTGCCAGCAGTTTGGGACAGGGTTATTCACCCCTCCACTTT
D gene: NA; clone size: NA; J gene: TRBJ1-2; V gene: TRBV3-1/TRBV3-2; CDR3 protein: CASSQDSGAGGYTF; CDR3 DNA: TGTGCCAGCAGCCAAGATTCAGGGGCCGGGGGCTACACCTTC
D gene: NA; clone size: few; J gene: TRBJ1-5; V gene: TRBV18; CDR3 protein: CASSPTNSNQPQHF; CDR3 DNA: TGTGCCAGCTCACCTACTAATAGCAATCAGCCCCAGCATTTT
D gene: NA; clone size: NA; J gene: TRBJ1-2; V gene: TRBV11-2; CDR3 protein: CASSLSAGGKDGYTF; CDR3 DNA: TGTGCCAGCAGCCTCTCGGCGGGGGGGAAAGATGGCTACACCTTC
D gene: TRBD2; clone size: NA; J gene: TRBJ2-3; V gene: TRBV6-5; CDR3 protein: CASSYSGTIGADTQYF; CDR3 DNA: TGTGCCAGCAGTTACAGCGGGACCATTGGAGCAGATACGCAGTATTTT
D gene: TRBD1; clone size: NA; J gene: TRBJ1-1; V gene: TRBV6-6; CDR3 protein: CASNREQGGIYEAFF; CDR3 DNA: TGTGCCAGCAATCGGGAACAGGGGGGAATTTATGAAGCTTTCTTT
D gene: TRBD2; clone size: NA; J gene: TRBJ2-3; V gene: TRBV9; CDR3 protein: CASSEFGTSRFTDTQYF; CDR3 DNA: TGTGCCAGCAGCGAGTTCGGGACTAGCAGATTCACAGATACGCAGTATTTT
D gene: NA; clone size: NA; J gene: TRBJ1-4; V gene: TRBV18; CDR3 protein: CASSPGRNQYEKLFF; CDR3 DNA: TGTGCCAGCTCACCGGGGCGCAATCAGTATGAAAAACTGTTTTTT
D gene: NA; clone size: NA; J gene: TRBJ1-1; V gene: TRBV5-1; CDR3 protein: CASNLTPRNTEAFF; CDR3 DNA: TGCGCCAGCAACCTTACTCCTAGGAACACTGAAGCTTTCTTT
D gene: NA; clone size: NA; J gene: TRBJ1-4; V gene: TRBV4-1; CDR3 protein: CASSQLQGNNEKLFF; CDR3 DNA: TGCGCCAGCAGCCAACTCCAGGGGAACAACGAAAAACTGTTTTTT
D gene: NA; clone size: NA; J gene: TRBJ2-1; V gene: TRBV5-1; CDR3 protein: CASSLGVRWNEQFF; CDR3 DNA: TGCGCCAGCAGCTTGGGTGTCCGGTGGAATGAGCAGTTCTTC
D gene: TRBD2; clone size: NA; J gene: TRBJ2-7; V gene: TRBV7-9; CDR3 protein: CASSLGRGATYEQYF; CDR3 DNA: TGTGCCAGCAGCTTAGGGCGGGGGGCCACCTACGAGCAGTACTTC
D gene: TRBD2; clone size: NA; J gene: TRBJ2-3; V gene: TRBV4-3; CDR3 protein: CASSQELTSGGGDTQYF; CDR3 DNA: TGCGCCAGCAGCCAAGAGCTGACTAGCGGGGGGGGAGATACGCAGTATTTT
D gene: NA; clone size: NA; J gene: TRBJ1-1; V gene: TRBV4-1; CDR3 protein: CASSHAGTKSEAFF; CDR3 DNA: TGCGCCAGCAGCCACGCCGGGACTAAGAGTGAAGCTTTCTTT
D gene: TRBD1; clone size: NA; J gene: TRBJ1-2; V gene: TRBV6-6; CDR3 protein: CASSFPGQEYGYTF; CDR3 DNA: TGTGCCAGCAGTTTCCCGGGACAGGAATATGGCTACACCTTC
D gene: TRBD2; clone size: few; J gene: TRBJ2-2; V gene: TRBV20-1; CDR3 protein: CSASGTSGWSGELFF; CDR3 DNA: TGCAGTGCTAGTGGTACTAGCGGGTGGTCCGGGGAGCTGTTTTTT
D gene: TRBD1; clone size: NA; J gene: TRBJ2-1; V gene: TRBV7-2; CDR3 protein: CASSLATGNYEQFF; CDR3 DNA: TGTGCCAGCAGCTTAGCGACAGGGAATTATGAGCAGTTCTTC
D gene: TRBD1; clone size: once; J gene: TRBJ1-2; V gene: TRBV11-2; CDR3 protein: CASRDRGLLGYTF; CDR3 DNA: TGTGCCAGCAGGGACAGGGGGCTTCTTGGCTACACCTTC
D gene: NA; clone size: NA; J gene: TRBJ1-2; V gene: TRBV12-3/TRBV12-4; CDR3 protein: CASSLTGNYGYTF; CDR3 DNA: TGTGCCAGCAGTTTAACAGGGAACTATGGCTACACCTTC
D gene: TRBD2; clone size: NA; J gene: TRBJ2-3; V gene: TRBV7-9; CDR3 protein: CASSTSGGEAQYF; CDR3 DNA: TGTGCCAGCAGCACCTCTGGGGGGGAAGCGCAGTATTTT
D gene: NA; clone size: once; J gene: TRBJ1-4; V gene: TRBV18; CDR3 protein: CASSPGSGKLFF; CDR3 DNA: TGTGCCAGCTCACCAGGGAGCGGAAAACTGTTTTTT
D gene: NA; clone size: NA; J gene: TRBJ1-1; V gene: TRBV7-2; CDR3 protein: CASSLWGLKNTEAFF; CDR3 DNA: TGTGCCAGCAGCTTATGGGGGCTAAAGAACACTGAAGCTTTCTTT
D gene: NA; clone size: NA; J gene: TRBJ1-3; V gene: TRBV4-3; CDR3 protein: CASSQGGGYSGNTIYF; CDR3 DNA: TGCGCCAGCAGCCAGGGGGGGGGCTACTCTGGAAACACCATATATTTT
D gene: NA; clone size: once; J gene: TRBJ1-2; V gene: TRBV9; CDR3 protein: CASSEAGGISYGYTF; CDR3 DNA: TGTGCCAGCAGCGAGGCGGGGGGGATAAGCTATGGCTACACCTTC
D gene: TRBD1; clone size: NA; J gene: TRBJ1-3; V gene: TRBV7-8; CDR3 protein: CASEGGPSGNTIYF; CDR3 DNA: TGTGCCAGTGAAGGGGGCCCCTCTGGAAACACCATATATTTT
D gene: NA; clone size: once; J gene: TRBJ1-4; V gene: TRBV6-5; CDR3 protein: CASGERLNEKLFF; CDR3 DNA: TGTGCCAGCGGGGAGAGATTAAATGAAAAACTGTTTTTT
D gene: NA; clone size: NA; J gene: TRBJ2-3; V gene: TRBV28; CDR3 protein: CAIQGGPGNTDTQYF; CDR3 DNA: TGTGCCATCCAGGGGGGCCCGGGTAACACAGATACGCAGTATTTT
D gene: NA; clone size: NA; J gene: TRBJ2-7; V gene: TRBV6-5; CDR3 protein: CASRVQGGEQYF; CDR3 DNA: TGTGCCAGCAGGGTACAGGGCGGTGAGCAGTACTTC
D gene: NA; clone size: NA; J gene: TRBJ1-4; V gene: TRBV11-3; CDR3 protein: CASSLGTGQKLFF; CDR3 DNA: TGTGCCAGCAGCTTAGGTACAGGGCAAAAACTGTTTTTT
D gene: NA; clone size: NA; J gene: TRBJ2-2; V gene: TRBV10-3; CDR3 protein: CAISDGRLNTGELFF; CDR3 DNA: TGTGCCATCAGTGACGGCAGACTAAACACCGGGGAGCTGTTTTTT
D gene: NA; clone size: NA; J gene: TRBJ1-5; V gene: TRBV28; CDR3 protein: CASSIWGGLGDQPQHF; CDR3 DNA: TGTGCCAGCAGCATATGGGGGGGCCTGGGGGATCAGCCCCAGCATTTT
D gene: NA; clone size: NA; J gene: TRBJ1-3; V gene: TRBV15; CDR3 protein: CATSRDPARGNTIYF; CDR3 DNA: TGTGCCACCAGCAGAGACCCAGCGCGGGGAAACACCATATATTTT
D gene: TRBD2; clone size: few; J gene: TRBJ2-2; V gene: TRBV11-2; CDR3 protein: CASSLGLAGRGGELFF; CDR3 DNA: TGTGCCAGCAGCTTGGGACTAGCGGGTCGAGGCGGGGAGCTGTTTTTT
D gene: NA; clone size: NA; J gene: TRBJ2-3; V gene: TRBV4-2; CDR3 protein: CASSQQGTFGTDTQYF; CDR3 DNA: TGTGCCAGCAGCCAACAGGGGACGTTTGGCACAGATACGCAGTATTTT
D gene: TRBD1; clone size: NA; J gene: TRBJ1-3; V gene: TRBV3-1/TRBV3-2; CDR3 protein: CASSQSIGTAGNTIYF; CDR3 DNA: TGTGCCAGCAGCCAAAGTATCGGGACAGCTGGAAACACCATATATTTT
D gene: NA; clone size: NA; J gene: TRBJ2-2; V gene: TRBV9; CDR3 protein: CASSVRANTGELFF; CDR3 DNA: TGTGCCAGCAGCGTGCGAGCGAACACCGGGGAGCTGTTTTTT
D gene: TRBD1; clone size: NA; J gene: TRBJ2-2; V gene: TRBV5-4; CDR3 protein: CASSWGQGQNTGELFF; CDR3 DNA: TGTGCCAGCAGCTGGGGACAGGGGCAAAACACCGGGGAGCTGTTTTTT
D gene: NA; clone size: NA; J gene: TRBJ1-2; V gene: TRBV6-5; CDR3 protein: CASSSAAQANYGYTF; CDR3 DNA: TGTGCCAGCAGTTCCGCGGCCCAAGCTAACTATGGCTACACCTTC
D gene: NA; clone size: NA; J gene: TRBJ2-7; V gene: TRBV5-1; CDR3 protein: CASSLLGGGNYEQYF; CDR3 DNA: TGCGCCAGCAGCTTGTTAGGCGGGGGCAACTACGAGCAGTACTTC
D gene: TRBD1; clone size: NA; J gene: TRBJ1-6; V gene: TRBV2; CDR3 protein: CASIVGGSNSPLHF; CDR3 DNA: TGTGCCAGCATAGTAGGGGGCTCCAATTCACCCCTCCACTTT
D gene: TRBD2; clone size: NA; J gene: TRBJ2-3; V gene: TRBV14; CDR3 protein: CASSRAGVSDTQYF; CDR3 DNA: TGTGCCAGCTCGCGGGCGGGGGTGTCAGATACGCAGTATTTT
D gene: TRBD1; clone size: NA; J gene: TRBJ1-2; V gene: TRBV2; CDR3 protein: CASLFNRGQGAGTF; CDR3 DNA: TGTGCCAGCCTATTTAATCGCGGACAGGGGGCCGGCACCTTC
D gene: TRBD1; clone size: once; J gene: TRBJ2-7; V gene: TRBV11-2; CDR3 protein: CASSLEDRGFDEQYF; CDR3 DNA: TGTGCCAGCAGCTTGGAAGACAGGGGCTTTGACGAGCAGTACTTC
D gene: TRBD2; clone size: NA; J gene: TRBJ2-7; V gene: TRBV6-5; CDR3 protein: CASTPPGGGYEQYF; CDR3 DNA: TGTGCCAGCACTCCCCCGGGGGGGGGCTACGAGCAGTACTTC
D gene: NA; clone size: NA; J gene: TRBJ1-2; V gene: TRBV27; CDR3 protein: CASRAQGIGYTF; CDR3 DNA: TGTGCCAGCAGGGCCCAGGGGATAGGCTACACCTTC
D gene: NA; clone size: NA; J gene: TRBJ1-2; V gene: TRBV9; CDR3 protein: CASSPRALGSGYTF; CDR3 DNA: TGTGCCAGCAGCCCCAGGGCCCTCGGAAGCGGCTACACCTTC
D gene: TRBD1; clone size: NA; J gene: TRBJ1-5; V gene: TRBV18; CDR3 protein: CASSPRGQTLDSNQPQHF; CDR3 DNA: TGTGCCAGCTCACCACGGGGACAGACTTTAGATAGCAATCAGCCCCAGCATTTT
D gene: TRBD1; clone size: NA; J gene: TRBJ1-3; V gene: TRBV19; CDR3 protein: CASSPTGTVASGNTIYF; CDR3 DNA: TGTGCCAGTAGCCCAACCGGGACAGTCGCGTCCGGAAACACCATATATTTT